This is a list of T cell receptor beta chains from one sample in a study of cytotoxic CD8 clonotypes in ibrutinib-treated CLL. The data were produced by immunoSEQ multiplex PCR, yet TCRdb's version contains in-frame clones alone and is incomplete. Of approximately 280,000 clones listed, 70% to 80% are singletons. The sample was PBMCs, taken at disease progression, from a patient treated with ibrutinib. These receptor sequences come from a human donor with chronic lymphocytic leukemia. Both conserved end residues are part of each CDR3. D genes are given only for firm matches. Clone size is shown for a subset of rows, as once, few, many or a class of expanded clone.

NA	NA	TRBJ2-5	TRBV4-1	TGCGCCAGCAGCCAAGCAGGGGCAGGAGAGACCCAGTACTTC	CASSQAGAGETQYF
NA	TRBD2	TRBJ2-7	TRBV4-3	TGCGCCAGCAGCCAAGATTGGGGGGGGTCCTTTGGCTCCTACGAGCAGTACTTC	CASSQDWGGSFGSYEQYF
NA	TRBD1	TRBJ2-1	TRBV2	TGTGCCAGCAGTGTACAGGGGGCGGGCAATGAGCAGTTCTTC	CASSVQGAGNEQFF
NA	TRBD1	TRBJ1-2	TRBV7-2	TGTGCCAGCAGCCGCCGGGACAGTAACTATGGCTACACCTTC	CASSRRDSNYGYTF
NA	NA	TRBJ2-3	TRBV6-6	TGTGCCAGCAGTTATATGGCGGGGTTCGGAGATACGCAGTATTTT	CASSYMAGFGDTQYF
NA	TRBD1	TRBJ1-2	TRBV9	TGTGCCAGCAGCGTAGCGACAGGGAGTTCCCATGGCTACACCTTC	CASSVATGSSHGYTF
few	NA	TRBJ1-2	TRBV7-9	TGTGCCACTAAATCGGGCACACTCTATGGCTACACCTTC	CATKSGTLYGYTF
few	NA	TRBJ2-3	TRBV5-1	TGCGCCAGCAGCACGGATTCAGGTCAGGTCACAGATACGCAGTATTTT	CASSTDSGQVTDTQYF
NA	NA	TRBJ2-7	TRBV27	TGTGCCAGCAGTTTATCGATGGGGATCGAGCAGTACTTC	CASSLSMGIEQYF
NA	NA	TRBJ2-7	TRBV7-9	TGTGCCAGCAGCTCGGGAGGACAGTCATACTACGAGCAGTACTTC	CASSSGGQSYYEQYF
few	NA	TRBJ2-1	TRBV5-1	TGCGCCAGCAGCTGGGATGGGACCTACAATGAGCAGTTCTTC	CASSWDGTYNEQFF
NA	TRBD2	TRBJ2-2	TRBV7-3	TGTGCCAGCAGCTTAGAGCCCAGCGGGACGTCGTGGGGGGAGCTGTTTTTT	CASSLEPSGTSWGELFF
NA	NA	TRBJ2-5	TRBV9	TGTGCCAGCAGCGTAGACCCGGGGTTAGCGTACCAAGAGACCCAGTACTTC	CASSVDPGLAYQETQYF
NA	TRBD2	TRBJ2-3	TRBV29-1	TGCAGCGTTCCCGGGGGGAGGCGCACAGATACGCAGTATTTT	CSVPGGRRTDTQYF
NA	TRBD2	TRBJ2-3	TRBV9	TGTGCCAGCAGCGTAAGACCTCTACTAGCGGGGGGGCTAACAGATACGCAGTATTTT	CASSVRPLLAGGLTDTQYF
many	NA	TRBJ2-1	TRBV5-4	TGTGCCAGCAGCTTGGGAGCAGATGGCTACAATGAGCAGTTCTTC	CASSLGADGYNEQFF
NA	TRBD2	TRBJ2-2	TRBV7-2	TGTGCCAGCAGCATACTAGCGGTGAACACCGGGGAGCTGTTTTTT	CASSILAVNTGELFF
few	NA	TRBJ1-3	TRBV2	TGTGCCAGCAGTGACGTCTTCTCTGGAAACACCATATATTTT	CASSDVFSGNTIYF
NA	TRBD2	TRBJ2-3	TRBV5-6	TGTGCCAGCAGCTCGCTCCCTAGCGGGATGACAGATACGCAGTATTTT	CASSSLPSGMTDTQYF
NA	TRBD1	TRBJ2-5	TRBV29-1	TGCAGCGTAGGGACAGACCAAGAGACCCAGTACTTC	CSVGTDQETQYF
NA	NA	TRBJ1-1	TRBV18	TGTGCCAGCTCCCAACCGGAGACAACCCAGGGGAACACTGAAGCTTTCTTT	CASSQPETTQGNTEAFF
NA	NA	TRBJ1-2	TRBV19	TGTGCCAGTAGCTTCGGGGACGGGTCCCATCCGGATGGCTACACCTTC	CASSFGDGSHPDGYTF
NA	NA	TRBJ2-1	TRBV5-1	TGCGCCAGCAGCGACCGACGGTTCTCCTACAATGAGCAGTTCTTC	CASSDRRFSYNEQFF
NA	TRBD2	TRBJ2-2	TRBV10-3	TGTGCCATCAGTGAGTTTGGGGGTCAGACTAGCGGTTACACCGGGGAGCTGTTTTTT	CAISEFGGQTSGYTGELFF
NA	TRBD2	TRBJ2-7	TRBV29-1	TGCAGCGTTAGACTAGCGGGATTCAAGCAGTACTTC	CSVRLAGFKQYF
NA	NA	TRBJ1-1	TRBV5-1	TGCGCCAGCAGCCGGTCCAACACTGAAGCTTTCTTT	CASSRSNTEAFF
NA	NA	TRBJ1-1	TRBV5-1	TGCGCCAGCAGCTTGGAGCTTTTTAGCCCGGGGGCTTTCTTT	CASSLELFSPGAFF
NA	NA	TRBJ1-1	TRBV9	TGTGCCAGCAGCACCCAGGGTGTAGCTTTCTTT	CASSTQGVAFF
NA	NA	TRBJ2-7	TRBV11-2	TGTGCCAGCAGCCCAACCTGGGACAAATCCTACGAGCAGTACTTC	CASSPTWDKSYEQYF
NA	NA	TRBJ2-7	TRBV5-1	TGCGCCAGCAGCTTGGTAACAGGCCCCTACGAGCAGTACTTC	CASSLVTGPYEQYF
once	TRBD2	TRBJ2-3	TRBV7-3	TGTGCCAGCAGCTTAGGACTAGCGGGGGAATTAAGCACAGATACGCAGTATTTT	CASSLGLAGELSTDTQYF
NA	TRBD1	TRBJ1-2	TRBV11-2	TGTGCCAGCAGCCCCCGGGACAGGGGGCTTAGAGGCTACACCTTC	CASSPRDRGLRGYTF
NA	TRBD1	TRBJ2-5	TRBV15	TGTGCCACCGGAGGACAGGGTTCGAGTGGAGAGACCCAGTACTTC	CATGGQGSSGETQYF
many	TRBD2	TRBJ2-3	TRBV10-3	TGTGCCATCAGTGCCTCTAGCGGGAAGAGCACAGATACGCAGTATTTT	CAISASSGKSTDTQYF
NA	TRBD2	TRBJ2-1	TRBV4-2	TGTGCCAGCAGCCAAGGACTAGCGGGGGGGCCGATGGATGAGCAGTTCTTC	CASSQGLAGGPMDEQFF
NA	NA	TRBJ1-1	TRBV4-1	TGCGCCAGCCGGTTTTCGAACTGGAGGGATGACGTGGAGAACACTGAAGCTTTCTTT	CASRFSNWRDDVENTEAFF
few	NA	TRBJ2-7	TRBV9	TGTGCCAGCAGCGTACGGTTCGGCGAGCAGTACTTC	CASSVRFGEQYF
NA	NA	TRBJ1-1	TRBV25-1	TGTGCCAGCAGTAGACAGGTGAACACTGAAGCTTTCTTT	CASSRQVNTEAFF
NA	NA	TRBJ2-1	TRBV28	TGTGCCAGCACGCGAGGACGAGATGAGCAGTTCTTC	CASTRGRDEQFF
few	NA	TRBJ1-3	TRBV19	TGTGCCAGTAGTAGGAAGAAGGGTAGCTCCAGCTCTGGAAACACCATATATTTT	CASSRKKGSSSSGNTIYF
NA	NA	TRBJ1-2	TRBV23-1	TGCGCCAGCAGTCAATCACCAGGGAAAGAAGGCTACACCTTC	CASSQSPGKEGYTF
NA	NA	TRBJ1-6	TRBV5-1	TGCGCCAGCAGCTTGACGGGCCAGAATTCACCCCTCCACTTT	CASSLTGQNSPLHF
NA	NA	TRBJ1-4	TRBV15	TGTGCCACCAGCAGAGATCGTCCAGCAACTAATGAAAAACTGTTTTTT	CATSRDRPATNEKLFF
few	NA	TRBJ2-2	TRBV6-4	TGTGCCAGCAGCGAACTAGGGGAGGCCGGGGAGCTGTTTTTT	CASSELGEAGELFF
NA	NA	TRBJ2-7	TRBV2	TGTGCCAGCAGTGAAACCCAGGGGATCTACGAGCAGTACTTC	CASSETQGIYEQYF
once	NA	TRBJ1-4	TRBV7-9	TGTGCCAGCAGCCTAGAGACGGACCCGAATGAAAAACTGTTTTTT	CASSLETDPNEKLFF
NA	NA	TRBJ2-1	TRBV5-1	TGCGCCAGCAGCTTGGGACTAGATGGCAGTGAGCAGTTCTTC	CASSLGLDGSEQFF
NA	TRBD2	TRBJ2-7	TRBV5-6	TGTGCCAGCAGCTTAGCTAGCGGGCCCTCCTACGAGCAGTACTTC	CASSLASGPSYEQYF
NA	NA	TRBJ2-7	TRBV11-2	TGTGCCAGCAGCCCACGCCGGGACTGGGCCTACGAGCAGTACTTC	CASSPRRDWAYEQYF